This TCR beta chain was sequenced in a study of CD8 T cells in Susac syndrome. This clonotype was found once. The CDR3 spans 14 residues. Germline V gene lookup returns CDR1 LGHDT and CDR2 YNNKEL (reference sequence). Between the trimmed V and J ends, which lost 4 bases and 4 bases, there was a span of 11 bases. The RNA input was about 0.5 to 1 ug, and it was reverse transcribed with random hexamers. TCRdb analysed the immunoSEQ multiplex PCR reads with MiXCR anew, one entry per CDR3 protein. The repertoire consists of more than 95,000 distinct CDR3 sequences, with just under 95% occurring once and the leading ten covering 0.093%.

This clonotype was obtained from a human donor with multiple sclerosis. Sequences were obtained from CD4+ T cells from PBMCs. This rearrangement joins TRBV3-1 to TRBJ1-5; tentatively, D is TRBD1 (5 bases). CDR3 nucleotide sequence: TGTGCCAGCAGCCTTAGGGGCTTTAATCAGCCCCAGCATTTT. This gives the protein CASSLRGFNQPQHF. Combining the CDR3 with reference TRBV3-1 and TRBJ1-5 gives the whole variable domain DTAVSQTPKYLVTQMGNDKSIKCEQNLGHDTMYWYKQDSKKFLKIMFSYNNKELIINETVPNRFSPKSPDKAHLNLHINSLELGDSAVYFCASSLRGFNQPQHFGDGTRLSIL.